One and the same sample provided the 16 T cell receptor beta chains below, sequenced in a study of cytomegalovirus exposure and HLA in healthy donors. The PCR employed 60 Vbeta primers together with 13 Jbeta primers. Sequencing was performed with immunoSEQ multiplex PCR; in TCRdb, only in-frame clones are kept and a portion is missing. The sample consists of about 190,000 clones, 75% to 90% of them appearing once. The sample was PBMCs. The receptors stem from a man aged 40-49 years in good health and CMV-seropositive.

The chain has TRBV18 and TRBJ1-6; D is uncertain. This CDR3 has 16 residues. V was pared by 3 bases and J by 5 bases, with 14 bases between. From germline, CDR1 is KGHSH and CDR2 LQKENI. CDR3 bases: TGTGCCAGCTCACCGGTCGAGATTACGAATAATTCACCCCTCCACTTT. Translated: CASSPVEITNNSPLHF.

The chain has TRBV4-1 and TRBJ1-4; D might be TRBD1 (6 bases). The ends were cut back, 3 bases at V and 7 bases at J, with 12 bases in the middle. Germline CDR1 reads MGHRA; CDR2 reads YSYEKL. This CDR3 contains 14 residues. The CDR3 loop reads CASSHPGTSEKLFF. DNA of the CDR3: TGCGCCAGCAGCCACCCTGGGACATCTGAAAAACTGTTTTTT.

The chain couples TRBV10-2 to TRBJ2-5; 10 bases are a match to TRBD2. The V segment lost 4 bases and the J segment 0 bases; nucleotides outside the gene matches: 2. Germline V CDR1 and CDR2: WSHSY, SAAADI. CDR3 length equals 15 residues. CDR3 coding DNA: TGCGCCAGCAGTGGTAGCGGGGGGTACCAAGAGACCCAGTACTTC. This encodes CASSGSGGYQETQYF.

V and J are TRBV5-4 and TRBJ2-6, with 8 bases matching TRBD1. The CDR3 is 14 residues long. From germline, CDR1 is SGHNT and CDR2 YYREEE (reference sequence). Trimming cost V 9 bases and J 4 bases; bases outside gene matches: 6. The CDR3: CATMDRAGANVLTF. The CDR3 DNA is TGTGCCACTATGGACAGGGCCGGGGCCAACGTCCTGACTTTC.

This clone was observed a handful of times. Other DNA sequences of this sample code for an identical CDR3. The chain is built from TRBV9 and TRBJ2-7; D perhaps matches TRBD1 (6 bases). Germline V gives CDR1 SGDLS, CDR2 YYNGEE. V was clipped by 3 bases and J by 2 bases, with 9 bases between them. This CDR3 is 13 amino acids long. The CDR3 DNA is TGTGCCAGCAGCGCCGGACAGACCTACGAGCAGTACTTC. It yields the protein CASSAGQTYEQYF.

This clone was seen a few times. The chain combines TRBV19 with TRBJ2-2; D not resolved. Germline loops: CDR1 LNHDA, CDR2 SQIVND (reference sequence). The V end was cut by 1 base, the J end by 4 bases, with 10 bases between. The CDR3 has 15 amino acids. The CDR3 region is CASSIGHPPTGELFF. In DNA, the CDR3 is TGTGCCAGTAGTATAGGACATCCCCCCACCGGGGAGCTGTTTTTT.

The chain links TRBV27 to TRBJ1-2, with D possibly matching TRBD1 (5 bases). V shed 8 bases and J shed 1 base, with 14 bases lying between them. CDR1 MNHEY and CDR2 SMNVEV come from the germline V gene (reference sequence). This CDR3 contains 14 residues. In nucleotides, the CDR3 is TGTGCCAGCGGAATTTCCGACAGTAACTATGGCTACACCTTC. This encodes CASGISDSNYGYTF.

With respect to this clone: A junction boundary mismatches the germline segment, possibly from a read error. The V gene is TRBV25-1, the J gene TRBJ2-5; 11 bases fit TRBD2. Germline-derived CDR1 and CDR2 are MGHDK and SYGVNS. The CDR3 consists of 15 residues. The CDR3: CASSGLAGGPESQYF. CDR3 in DNA: TGTGCCAGCAGTGGTTTAGCGGGGGGGCCAGAGTCCCAGTACTTC.

The chain employs TRBV27 and TRBJ1-3; no definite D call. Germline CDR1 reads MNHEY; CDR2 reads SMNVEV (reference sequence). This CDR3 comprises 16 residues. The V end was cut by 7 bases, the J end by 3 bases, with 19 bases between. Here the CDR3 reads CASITPGEGGGNTIYF. CDR3 nucleotides: TGTGCCAGCATCACCCCCGGGGAGGGAGGTGGAAACACCATATATTTT.

This clone showed up just once. The chain carries TRBV15 and TRBJ2-3; tentatively, D is TRBD1 (6 bases). Germline V gene data show CDR1 as LNHNV and CDR2 as YYDKDF (reference sequence). The CDR3 contains 15 residues. With 1 base removed from V and 3 bases from J, the gap between germline ends came to 11 bases. The CDR3 sequence is CATSRGLQGTDTQYF. CDR3 sequence (DNA): TGTGCCACCAGCAGAGGTTTACAGGGAACAGATACGCAGTATTTT.

V usage is TRBV5-4 and J usage is TRBJ1-6; 8 nucleotides agree with TRBD1. J lost 4 bases, V lost 3 bases, and 9 bases had no gene match. The CDR3 has 17 amino acids. Germline-derived CDR1 and CDR2 are SGHNT and YYREEE (reference sequence). The CDR3: CASSSQQGARYNSPLHF. The CDR3 nucleotides read TGTGCCAGCAGCTCCCAGCAGGGGGCACGGTATAATTCACCCCTCCACTTT.

The chain couples TRBV4-1 to TRBJ2-2; TRBD2 matches at 8 bases. The V gene end was trimmed by 6 bases and the J gene end by 6 bases; junction bases not matched to a gene: 12. The CDR3 consists of 16 residues. Per germline, CDR1 MGHRA and CDR2 YSYEKL. CDR3 DNA: TGCGCCAGCAGGACTCCCGGGACTAGGAGGTCCGGGGAGCTGTTTTTT. It is translated as CASRTPGTRRSGELFF.

The chain uses TRBV28 and TRBJ1-1; TRBD1 aligns across 8 bases. After removal of 6 bases from V and 2 bases from J, the junction contained 8 bases not matched to a gene. The germline gives CDR1 MDHEN, CDR2 SYDVKM. This CDR3 spans 15 amino acids. The CDR3 loop reads CASSSDRGENTEAFF. CDR3 bases: TGTGCCAGCAGCTCAGACAGGGGCGAAAACACTGAAGCTTTCTTT.

V usage is TRBV6-1 and J usage is TRBJ2-3; D gene unclear. Germline V gene lookup returns CDR1 MNHNS and CDR2 SASEGT. The V and J ends lost 8 bases and 1 base respectively, with 7 bases between them. The CDR3 sequence is 12 residues long. The CDR3: CASAVRTDTQYF. CDR3 nucleotides: TGTGCCAGCGCAGTCCGCACAGATACGCAGTATTTT.

The table lists this clone with a few counts. The rearrangement links TRBV6-6 to TRBJ1-1; 9 nucleotides align to TRBD1. The V and J ends lost 5 bases and 2 bases, in that order; junction bases with no gene match: 9. Germline V gene data show CDR1 as MNHNY and CDR2 as SVGAGI (reference sequence). The CDR3 totals 16 residues. The CDR3: CASSTGGASANTEAFF. DNA for the CDR3: TGTGCCAGCAGTACAGGGGGCGCGTCGGCAAACACTGAAGCTTTCTTT.

This clone has just one count. The J gene is TRBJ2-3, the V gene TRBV5-4; 9 nucleotides line up with TRBD2. Trimming removed 2 bases from V and 2 bases from J; junction bases left unmatched: 3. The germline V gene encodes CDR1 SGHNT and CDR2 YYREEE (reference sequence). CDR3 length equals 15 residues. The CDR3 region is CASSFPSGDTDTQYF. The CDR3, as DNA: TGTGCCAGCAGCTTTCCTAGCGGGGACACAGATACGCAGTATTTT.